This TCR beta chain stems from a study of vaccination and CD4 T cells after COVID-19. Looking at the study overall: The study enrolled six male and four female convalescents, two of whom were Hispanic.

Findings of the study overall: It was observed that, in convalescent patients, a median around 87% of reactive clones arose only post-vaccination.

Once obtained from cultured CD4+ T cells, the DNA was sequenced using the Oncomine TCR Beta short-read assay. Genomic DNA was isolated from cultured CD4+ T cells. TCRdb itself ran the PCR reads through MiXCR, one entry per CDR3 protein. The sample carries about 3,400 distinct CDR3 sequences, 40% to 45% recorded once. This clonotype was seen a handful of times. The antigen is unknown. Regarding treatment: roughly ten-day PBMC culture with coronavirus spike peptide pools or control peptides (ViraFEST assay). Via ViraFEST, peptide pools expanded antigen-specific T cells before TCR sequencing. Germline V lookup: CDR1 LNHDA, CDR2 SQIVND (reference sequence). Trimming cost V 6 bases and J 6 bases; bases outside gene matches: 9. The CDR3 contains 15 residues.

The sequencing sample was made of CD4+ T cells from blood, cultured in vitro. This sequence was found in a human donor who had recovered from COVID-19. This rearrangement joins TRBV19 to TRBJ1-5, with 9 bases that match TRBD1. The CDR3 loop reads CASSRDRVLSQPQHF. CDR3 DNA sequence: TGTGCCAGTAGCCGGGACAGGGTATTGAGTCAGCCCCAGCATTTT. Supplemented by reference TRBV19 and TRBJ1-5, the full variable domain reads DGGITQSPKYLFRKEGQNVTLSCEQNLNHDAMYWYRQDPGQGLRLIYYSQIVNDFQKGDIAEGYSVSREKKESFPLTVTSAQKNPTAFYLCASSRDRVLSQPQHFGDGTRLSIL.